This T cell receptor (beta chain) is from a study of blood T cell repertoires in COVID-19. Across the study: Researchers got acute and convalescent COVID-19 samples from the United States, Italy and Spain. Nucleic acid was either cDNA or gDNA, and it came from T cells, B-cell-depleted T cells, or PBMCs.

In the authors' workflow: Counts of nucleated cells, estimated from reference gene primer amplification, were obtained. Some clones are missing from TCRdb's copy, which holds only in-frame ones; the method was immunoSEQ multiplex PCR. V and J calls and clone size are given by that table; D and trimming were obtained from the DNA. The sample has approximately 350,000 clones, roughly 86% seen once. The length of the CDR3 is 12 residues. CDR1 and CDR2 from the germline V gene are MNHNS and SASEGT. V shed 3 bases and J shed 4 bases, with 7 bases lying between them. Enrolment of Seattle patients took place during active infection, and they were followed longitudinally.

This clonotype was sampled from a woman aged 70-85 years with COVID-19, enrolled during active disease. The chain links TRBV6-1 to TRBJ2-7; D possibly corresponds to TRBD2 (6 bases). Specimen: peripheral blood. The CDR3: CASSEGGYEQYF. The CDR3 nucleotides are TGTGCCAGCAGTGAGGGGGGTTACGAGCAGTACTTC.